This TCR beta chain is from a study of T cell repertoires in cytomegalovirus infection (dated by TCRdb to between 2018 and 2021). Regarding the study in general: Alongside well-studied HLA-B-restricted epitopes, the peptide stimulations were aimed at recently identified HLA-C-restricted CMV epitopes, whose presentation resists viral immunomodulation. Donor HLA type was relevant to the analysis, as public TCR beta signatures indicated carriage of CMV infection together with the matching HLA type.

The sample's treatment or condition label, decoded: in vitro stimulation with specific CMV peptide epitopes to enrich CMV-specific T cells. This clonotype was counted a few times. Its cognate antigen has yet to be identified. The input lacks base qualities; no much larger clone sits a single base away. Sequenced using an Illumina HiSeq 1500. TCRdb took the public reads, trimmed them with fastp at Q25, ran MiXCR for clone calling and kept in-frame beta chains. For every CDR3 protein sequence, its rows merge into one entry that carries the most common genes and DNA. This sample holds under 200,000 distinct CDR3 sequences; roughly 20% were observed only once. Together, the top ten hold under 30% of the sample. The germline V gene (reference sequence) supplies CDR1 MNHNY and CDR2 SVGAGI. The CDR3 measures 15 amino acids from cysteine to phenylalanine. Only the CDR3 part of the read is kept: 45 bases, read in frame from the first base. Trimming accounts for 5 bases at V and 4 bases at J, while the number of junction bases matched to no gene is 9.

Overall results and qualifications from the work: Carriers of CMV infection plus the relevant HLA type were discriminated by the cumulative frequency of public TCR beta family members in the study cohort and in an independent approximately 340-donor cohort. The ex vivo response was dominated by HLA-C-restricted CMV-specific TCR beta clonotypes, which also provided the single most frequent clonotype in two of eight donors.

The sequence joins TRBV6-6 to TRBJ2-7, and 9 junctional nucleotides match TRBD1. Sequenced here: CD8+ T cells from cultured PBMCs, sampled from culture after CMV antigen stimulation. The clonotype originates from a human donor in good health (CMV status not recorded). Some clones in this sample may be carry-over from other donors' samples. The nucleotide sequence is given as TGTGCCAGCAGTCTGGGGACAGGGCTCTCATACGAGCAGTACTTC. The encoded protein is CASSLGTGLSYEQYF.